The 26 T cell receptor beta chains below were found in one sample sequenced in a study of post-analysis software for immune sequencing data. Libraries were made from TCR beta cDNA, and they carried unique molecular identifiers. TCRdb passed the PCR reads through MiXCR, listing each CDR3 protein once. The sample holds approximately 180,000 distinct CDR3 sequences, 30% seen once. Notes on the study in general: Among five TRBV segments more frequent in patients than controls were TRBV5-6, TRBV5-1 and TRBV20-1.

For these TCRs, the target antigens are not known. Sequenced: blood. The receptor source for this set is a girl aged 5-17 years with multiple sclerosis.

Worth noting for this clonotype: A read error may explain this, as a much larger clone is one base away. V and J are TRBV20-1 and TRBJ2-3, with TRBD2 matching 7 bases. Germline loops: CDR1 DFQATT, CDR2 SNEGSKA (reference sequence). V dropped 7 bases and J dropped 1; count of bases not matched to a gene: 2. CDR3 length: 12 residues. The CDR3 is CSVLAGTDTQYF. The CDR3 region has the DNA TGCAGTGTTCTAGCGGGCACAGATACGCAGTATTTT.

This clonotype was seen ten or more times. The V gene is TRBV27, the J gene TRBJ2-1, with D perhaps TRBD1 (6 bases). Looked up from germline, CDR1 is MNHEY and CDR2 is SMNVEV (reference sequence). CDR3 length: 13 residues. The ends were cut back, 5 bases at V and 8 bases at J, with 13 bases in the middle. The CDR3 sequence: CASSLHREHEQFF. The CDR3 DNA is TGTGCCAGCAGTCTTCACAGGGAGCATGAGCAGTTCTTC.

Concerning this clonotype itself: This sequence may be a read error, since a much larger clone differs from it by one base. The chain has TRBV5-5 and TRBJ1-2; D is ambiguous. V was cut by 2 bases and J by 7 bases, with 21 bases left in between. The CDR3 runs 16 residues. Looked up from germline, CDR1 is SGHKS and CDR2 is YYEKEE (reference sequence). The CDR3: CASSFSSVRAQSGYTF. Written as DNA, the CDR3 is TGTGCCAGCAGCTTTTCTTCTGTAAGGGCGCAAAGTGGCTACACCTTC.

The CDR3 DNA follows: TGTGCCCGACAAGTAGCAGGGGCCAACGTCCTGACTTTC. Residues: CARQVAGANVLTF. V is TRBV2 and J is TRBJ2-6; D gene ambiguous. V lost 11 bases and J lost 4, with 12 bases in between. The CDR3 covers 13 residues. CDR1 SNHLY and CDR2 FYNNEI come from the germline V gene.

This clonotype was seen only a few times. The chain links TRBV9 to TRBJ2-2; no firm D call. Trimming took 3 bases from V and 1 from J, leaving 13 bases between them. CDR1 SGDLS and CDR2 YYNGEE come from the germline V gene. This CDR3 comprises 16 residues. As DNA, the CDR3 is TGTGCCAGCAGCGCCGACCTAAGTTGGAACACCGGGGAGCTGTTTTTT. Translating it yields CASSADLSWNTGELFF.

The chain links TRBV5-1 to TRBJ1-1, with D possibly TRBD1 on 5 matching bases. The germline V gene encodes CDR1 SGHRS and CDR2 YFSETQ. The CDR3 is made up of 14 amino acids. The germline V and J ends were trimmed by 4 bases and 0 bases, with 10 bases remaining between them. The CDR3 DNA reads TGCGCCAGCAGCGGAGGACAATTGAACACTGAAGCTTTCTTT. Translation: CASSGGQLNTEAFF.

This clonotype was detected many times. The chain has TRBV7-2 and TRBJ2-7; 10 nucleotides line up with TRBD1. Germline trimming cut 3 bases from V and 3 bases from J; bases unmatched to any gene: 5. Germline V gene sequence: CDR1 SGHTA, CDR2 FQGNSA. The CDR3 has 15 residues. The CDR3 nucleotides are TGTGCCAGCAGCTTGGGACAGGGGAGGGTCTACGAGCAGTACTTC. It yields the protein CASSLGQGRVYEQYF.

This clonotype has only one observation. The chain couples TRBV12-5 to TRBJ2-1; no reliable D call. Germline CDR1 LGHNT, CDR2 FRNRAP. The V and J ends lost 1 base and 7 bases respectively, with 8 bases between them. The CDR3 sequence is 13 residues long. The CDR3 region has the DNA TGTGCTAGTGGTTTGGGACGACCAAATGAGCAGTTCTTC. It is translated as CASGLGRPNEQFF.

This sequence joins TRBV2 and TRBJ2-1, with 9 bases aligning to TRBD2. The CDR3 has 16 amino acids. The germline CDR1 and CDR2 sequences are SNHLY and FYNNEI. Trimming took 1 base from V and 3 from J; bases not matched to a gene: 4. The CDR3 DNA sequence: TGTGCCAGCAGTGAAGTAAGACTAGCGGTCTACAATGAGCAGTTCTTC. It encodes CASSEVRLAVYNEQFF.

The rearrangement uses TRBV12-3 or TRBV12-4 and TRBJ2-1; 9 nucleotides match TRBD1. Unmatched junction bases numbered 20, after V lost 10 bases and J lost 1 base. This CDR3 contains 19 residues. DNA for the CDR3: TGTGCCACCGAATCACGACAGGGGGTTCTAGCGAGTTCCTACAATGAGCAGTTCTTC. Its protein product is CATESRQGVLASSYNEQFF.

J is TRBJ2-1 and V is TRBV2; weak D call: TRBD2 (5 bases). The CDR3 has 15 amino acids. Trimming stripped 3 bases from V and 1 base from J, with 10 bases between. The germline V gene encodes CDR1 SNHLY and CDR2 FYNNEI. In DNA form, the CDR3 reads TGTGCCAGCAGTGAGGAGGACTTATCCTACAATGAGCAGTTCTTC. It yields the protein CASSEEDLSYNEQFF.

This clonotype appeared a few times. CDR3 protein: CSARAHPDQPQHF. DNA of the CDR3: TGCAGCGCCAGGGCTCATCCTGATCAGCCCCAGCATTTT. The V and J genes are TRBV29-1 and TRBJ1-5; D perhaps matches TRBD1 (5 bases). The CDR3 extends over 13 amino acids. Trimming cost V 7 bases and J 5 bases, with 15 bases left between them. Germline loops: CDR1 SQVTM, CDR2 ANQGSEA.

Turning to this clonotype: Being one base from a much bigger clone, this may be a read error. The chain is built from TRBV6-5 and TRBJ2-7; the D gene is possibly TRBD2 (6 bases). Germline V gene lookup returns CDR1 MNHEY and CDR2 SVGAGI. V gave up 11 bases and J gave up 8 bases, with 22 bases separating them. This CDR3 spans 13 amino acids. CDR3 sequence: CAGKPSSGAKQYF. The CDR3 region has the DNA TGTGCCGGCAAACCGAGTAGCGGAGCAAAGCAGTACTTC.

This clonotype was seen ten or more times. The chain couples TRBV5-1 to TRBJ2-7; 13 nucleotides align to TRBD2. Germline trimming cut 5 bases from V and 5 bases from J; bases unmatched to any gene: 10. Germline-derived CDR1 and CDR2 are SGHRS and YFSETQ. The CDR3 totals 16 residues. CDR3 DNA sequence: TGCGCCAGCAGGGCCGCGACTAGCGGGGGGCTCGACGAGCAGTACTTC. Translated, it gives CASRAATSGGLDEQYF.

In DNA form, the CDR3 reads TGCGCCAGCAGCCAAGGGTTAGGCGGGAGGGGTAGGAATGAGCAGTTCTTC. It encodes CASSQGLGGRGRNEQFF. The chain couples TRBV4-1 to TRBJ2-1; 9 bases fit TRBD2. CDR1 is MGHRA and CDR2 is YSYEKL in the germline V gene. CDR3 length: 17 residues. Losses at the gene ends were 1 base for V and 7 bases for J; bases not matched to a gene: 11.

The table lists this clonotype with many counts. V and J are TRBV4-1 and TRBJ2-7, with a tentative D call TRBD2 (5 bases). Looked up from germline, CDR1 is MGHRA and CDR2 is YSYEKL. This CDR3 has 12 residues. The V end lost 0 bases, the J end lost 7 bases, and 7 bases lay between the germline ends. The CDR3 nucleotides are TGCGCCAGCAGCCAAGATCAGCGGGAGCAGTACTTC. It translates to CASSQDQREQYF.

Many counts were recorded for this clonotype. This chain joins TRBV12-3 or TRBV12-4 and TRBJ2-1; D possibly corresponds to TRBD1 (6 bases). The CDR3 runs to 16 residues. The V end was cut by 3 bases, the J end by 1 base, with 13 bases between. The DNA of the CDR3 is TGTGCCAGCAGTTTTAGTCCAGGGGAGTCCTACAATGAGCAGTTCTTC. Translation gives CASSFSPGESYNEQFF.

The table lists this clonotype with many counts. The genes are TRBV11-2 and TRBJ2-6; 7 nucleotides line up with TRBD2. Trimming at V came to 5 bases and at J to 1 base, leaving 2 bases not matched to a gene. The CDR3 length is 15 residues. Per germline, CDR1 SGHAT and CDR2 FQNNGV. DNA for the CDR3: TGTGCCAGCAGCCGGACTAGTTCTGGGGCCAACGTCCTGACTTTC. Its protein is CASSRTSSGANVLTF.

This clonotype was observed a handful of times. One end of the junction is discordant with germline, which a read error may explain. J is TRBJ2-4 and V is TRBV7-2; D may be TRBD1 or TRBD2 (5 bases each). The J call may be in error: the DNA end matches TRBJ2-7 better. This CDR3 contains 17 residues. Germline CDR1 and CDR2: SGHTA and FQGNSA. The CDR3, as DNA: TGTGCCGGCAGCTTAGACGGGACCCCTCGAAGTTTTTACGAGCAGTACTTC. Its protein is CAGSLDGTPRSFYEQYF.

This clonotype has just a few counts. One end of the junction varies from germline; a read error may be responsible. The chain is built from TRBV20-1 and TRBJ2-1; D may be TRBD1 (6 bases). The CDR3 extends over 14 amino acids. The V gene's germline CDR1 is DFQATT and CDR2 SNEGSKA (reference sequence). The CDR3 DNA sequence: TGCAGTGCTAGGGGGGCCCTTCGTACGAATGGGCAGTTCTTC. Amino acid sequence: CSARGALRTNGQFF.

There are a few counts of this clonotype. The chain uses TRBV5-1 and TRBJ1-6, with TRBD1 matching 7 bases. The trim removed 5 bases at V and 8 bases at J, leaving 4 bases unmatched. The CDR3 has 13 residues. Per germline, CDR1 SGHRS and CDR2 YFSETQ. In nucleotides, the CDR3 is TGCGCCAGCAGTAGGGACAGCGATTCACCCCTCCACTTT. This translates into CASSRDSDSPLHF.

This clonotype was seen repeatedly, ten times or more. The chain joins TRBV9 to TRBJ1-2; 9 bases are a match to TRBD1. This CDR3 spans 16 amino acids. The V segment lost 0 bases and the J segment 6 bases; nucleotides outside the gene matches: 9. Germline assignment: CDR1 SGDLS and CDR2 YYNGEE. CDR3 nucleotide sequence: TGTGCCAGCAGCGTAGAGGGGACAGGGTTTGGTCATGGCTACACCTTC. It codes for CASSVEGTGFGHGYTF. Filled out from reference TRBV9 and TRBJ1-2, the complete variable domain reads DSGVTQTPKHLITATGQRVTLRCSPRSGDLSVYWYQQSLDQGLQFLIQYYNGEERAKGNILERFSAQQFPDLHSELNLSSLELGDSALYFCASSVEGTGFGHGYTFGSGTRLTVV.

J is TRBJ2-6 and V is TRBV9, with TRBD1 as a possible D gene (5 bases). Germline-derived CDR1 and CDR2 are SGDLS and YYNGEE. This CDR3 contains 16 residues. V lost 4 bases, J lost 0 bases, and 11 bases lay in between. CDR3 residues: CASSSGFSSGANVLTF. CDR3 coding DNA: TGTGCCAGCAGCTCAGGGTTCAGCTCTGGGGCCAACGTCCTGACTTTC.

Comments on this clonotype: A read error is possible here, since a much larger clone lies one base away. The CDR3 region is CASSLRGTIQGTQYF. In DNA, the CDR3 is TGTGCCAGCAGTTTACGGGGGACAATCCAAGGGACCCAGTACTTC. The genes are TRBV28 and TRBJ2-5; D could derive from TRBD1 or TRBD2 (6 bases each). There are 15 residues in the CDR3. Germline V gene data show CDR1 as MDHEN and CDR2 as SYDVKM.

This clonotype was counted at least ten times. This rearrangement joins TRBV29-1 to TRBJ2-1; TRBD2 matches at 16 bases. Germline lookup yields CDR1 SQVTM and CDR2 ANQGSEA. V shed 0 bases, J shed 0 bases, and the junction held 8 bases outside the gene matches. The CDR3 loop spans 20 amino acids. The CDR3 sequence is CSVEDRTGLAGGSSYNEQFF. The CDR3, as DNA: TGCAGCGTTGAAGATAGGACGGGACTAGCGGGAGGGAGCTCCTACAATGAGCAGTTCTTC.

This clonotype has only a few counts. This rearrangement joins TRBV2 to TRBJ2-7; weak D call: TRBD2 (6 bases). CDR3 length: 15 residues. CDR1 is SNHLY and CDR2 is FYNNEI in the germline V gene. V was shortened by 2 bases and J by 5 bases, with 16 bases between the two germline ends. CDR3 region: CASSERYGSSDEQYF. The CDR3 DNA follows: TGTGCCAGCAGTGAACGATACGGGAGCAGCGACGAGCAGTACTTC.